These T cell receptor beta chains were read from a single sample in a study of shared clonotypes between healthy human individuals. Assay used: immunoSEQ multiplex PCR; TCRdb lists only in-frame clones, some missing. The sample contains about 2.3 million clones, 80% to 95% of which appear only once. The sample comprised naive CD4+ T cells from PBMCs. All receptors come from a man in his late teens or twenties in good health. Some clones in this sample may be carry-over from other donors' samples. Each CDR3 is given with its conserved first and last residue. The D gene is left open where the match is weak. Only some rows state a clone size, as once, few, many or a class for expanded clones.

V	size	J	D	CDR3	DNA
TRBV21-1	NA	TRBJ2-2	NA	CASSQGGTASTGELFF	TGTGCCAGCAGCCAGGGAGGCACCGCGAGTACCGGGGAGCTGTTTTTT
TRBV5-1	NA	TRBJ2-6	NA	CASSFFEMWTESSGANVLTF	TGCGCCAGCAGCTTCTTTGAAATGTGGACGGAGAGCTCTGGGGCCAACGTCCTGACTTTC
TRBV19	NA	TRBJ1-5	NA	CASSIDPKKSQHF	TGTGCCAGTAGTATAGATCCGAAGAAGTCCCAGCATTTT
TRBV7-9	NA	TRBJ2-7	TRBD1	CASSLGQGAVYEQYF	TGTGCCAGCAGCCTAGGGCAGGGGGCCGTGTACGAGCAGTACTTC
TRBV4-2	once	TRBJ2-7	TRBD1	CASSHEDRGSYEQYF	TGTGCCAGCAGCCATGAGGACAGGGGCTCCTACGAGCAGTACTTC
TRBV5-1	NA	TRBJ2-1	TRBD2	CASSLRFSGAGAYNEQFF	TGCGCCAGCAGCTTGCGGTTTTCAGGAGCGGGAGCCTACAATGAGCAGTTCTTC
TRBV28	NA	TRBJ1-2	NA	CASSPSQGNYGYTF	TGTGCCAGCAGCCCGAGCCAGGGGAACTATGGCTACACCTTC
TRBV6-6	NA	TRBJ1-3	NA	CASSYSQGRSGNTIYF	TGTGCCAGCAGTTACTCCCAGGGACGCTCTGGAAACACCATATATTTT
TRBV7-2	NA	TRBJ2-5	TRBD1	CASSLVGTGGRGTQYF	TGTGCCAGCAGCTTAGTGGGGACAGGGGGCCGAGGGACCCAGTACTTC
TRBV29-1	NA	TRBJ1-2	TRBD1	CSVAGGEYGYTF	TGCAGCGTCGCAGGGGGCGAGTATGGCTACACCTTC
TRBV4-1	once	TRBJ1-5	NA	CASSQDRISRGDQPQHF	TGCGCCAGCAGCCAAGATCGTATTTCAAGGGGGGATCAGCCCCAGCATTTT
TRBV28	NA	TRBJ2-7	TRBD2	CASSLPRRPSGTSGSLYEQYF	TGTGCCAGCAGTTTACCAAGGAGGCCCTCCGGGACTAGCGGGAGTCTCTACGAGCAGTACTTC
TRBV7-9	NA	TRBJ2-1	NA	CASSPIAPTSNEQFF	TGTGCCAGCAGCCCTATAGCCCCGACTAGCAATGAGCAGTTCTTC
TRBV28	once	TRBJ2-7	TRBD1	CASSLGQGEVWEQYF	TGTGCCAGCAGTTTAGGACAGGGGGAGGTATGGGAGCAGTACTTC
TRBV9	NA	TRBJ2-7	TRBD2	CASSPRTSGSGEQYF	TGTGCCAGCAGCCCCAGGACTAGCGGGAGCGGAGAGCAGTACTTC
TRBV30	NA	TRBJ2-3	TRBD2	CAWSVTSTSTDTQYF	TGTGCCTGGAGTGTGACTAGCACTAGCACAGATACGCAGTATTTT